Below are 26 T cell receptor beta chains sequenced from a single sample in a study of CD8 T cells in Susac syndrome. The RNA input was 0.5 to 1 ug, and it was reverse transcribed with random hexamers. MiXCR was run by TCRdb on the immunoSEQ multiplex PCR reads, yielding one entry per CDR3 protein. The sample consists of fewer than 350,000 distinct CDR3 sequences, 65% to 90% of them appearing once. The sample consisted of CD8+ T cells from PBMCs. These receptors originate from a human donor with multiple sclerosis.

CDR3 region: CASSWGSGYYEQYF. DNA of the CDR3: TGTGCCAGCAGTTGGGGCAGCGGGTACTACGAGCAGTACTTC. The gene calls are TRBV6-1 and TRBJ2-7, with D possibly being TRBD2 (6 bases). Germline lookup yields CDR1 MNHNS and CDR2 SASEGT. The CDR3 runs 14 residues. Trimming stripped 5 bases from V and 3 bases from J, with 14 bases between.

This clonotype was picked up a small number of times. CDR3 DNA sequence: TGTGCCAGCAGTTTTGGGGCAGGGGGCTACGAGCAGTACTTC. Translating it yields CASSFGAGGYEQYF. This sequence joins TRBV28 and TRBJ2-7; 7 positions match TRBD1. Germline loops: CDR1 MDHEN, CDR2 SYDVKM. V lost 3 bases and J lost 3; bases outside the gene matches: 5. CDR3 length: 14 residues.

The rearrangement joins TRBV18 to TRBJ1-1; 8 bases fit TRBD1. Germline CDR1 and CDR2: KGHSH and LQKENI. This CDR3 is built from 14 residues. The V and J ends lost 5 bases and 5 bases, in that order; junction bases with no gene match: 7. This CDR3 reads CASSVEDRATEAFF. CDR3 DNA sequence: TGTGCCAGCTCAGTAGAGGACAGGGCTACTGAAGCTTTCTTT.

The CDR3 is CASSVSELQNTEAFF. The CDR3 region has the DNA TGTGCCAGCAGCGTATCCGAGCTCCAGAACACTGAAGCTTTCTTT. The J gene is TRBJ1-1, the V gene TRBV9; no clear D gene. The germline CDR1 and CDR2 sequences are SGDLS and YYNGEE. The CDR3 is 15 amino acids. Trimming took 1 base from V and 1 from J, leaving 11 bases between them.

This chain links TRBV4-3 with TRBJ2-5, with 7 nucleotides matching TRBD2. The CDR3 runs 15 residues. Trimming at V came to 0 bases and at J to 4 bases, leaving 5 bases not matched to a gene. Per germline, CDR1 LGHNA and CDR2 YSLEER. In nucleotides, the CDR3 is TGCGCCAGCAGCCAAGAGTCAGGGAGGGCAGAGACCCAGTACTTC. Protein product: CASSQESGRAETQYF.

This clonotype was counted a few times. V usage is TRBV27 and J usage is TRBJ2-7, with D tentatively TRBD1 (6 bases). Germline-derived CDR1 and CDR2 are MNHEY and SMNVEV (reference sequence). Trimming cost V 5 bases and J 2 bases, with 19 bases left between them. The CDR3 has 16 amino acids. CDR3 coding DNA: TGTGCCAGCAGTCCCCGATGGGACACCGTGACCTACGAGCAGTACTTC. It specifies CASSPRWDTVTYEQYF.

Comment on this clonotype: An end of the junction does not agree with germline; a read error may underlie this. The CDR3 here is CASSSPAGGSSEQYF. DNA of the CDR3: TGTGCCAGCAGCAGCCCAGCGGGAGGGTCCTCCGAGCAGTACTTC. V and J are TRBV7-9 and TRBJ2-7, with TRBD2 identical over 10 bases. Germline assignment: CDR1 SEHNR and CDR2 FQNEAQ (reference sequence). The CDR3 runs 15 residues.

This clonotype is a singleton in its sample. The chain recombines TRBV30 with TRBJ1-1; tentatively, D is TRBD1 (5 bases). The CDR3 is 14 residues long. Germline V gives CDR1 GTSNPN, CDR2 SVGIG (reference sequence). Trimming removed 0 bases at V and 1 base at J, with 9 bases between. CDR3 nucleotide sequence: TGTGCCTGGAGTGTGGGGCCAGGGAACACTGAAGCTTTCTTT. This translates into CAWSVGPGNTEAFF.

This clonotype has a count of ten or more. The chain employs TRBV20-1 and TRBJ2-2, with 12 bases matching TRBD2. CDR1 and CDR2 (germline): DFQATT, SNEGSKA (reference sequence). The CDR3 runs to 15 residues. Trimming removed 6 bases from V and 3 bases from J; junction bases left unmatched: 5. CDR3 sequence (DNA): TGCAGTGCCCCGGGACTAGCGGGTTACACCGGGGAGCTGTTTTTT. It encodes CSAPGLAGYTGELFF.

The V gene is TRBV19, the J gene TRBJ2-7, with 7 nucleotides matching TRBD1. The CDR3 has 14 residues. The V gene end was trimmed by 5 bases and the J gene end by 4 bases; junction bases not matched to a gene: 8. Per the germline V gene, CDR1 is LNHDA and CDR2 is SQIVND (reference sequence). CDR3 in amino acids: CASSPGQQGYEQYF. The DNA for the CDR3 is TGTGCCAGTAGTCCGGGACAGCAAGGTTACGAGCAGTACTTC.

V usage is TRBV14 and J usage is TRBJ2-7; possibly TRBD1 for D (6 bases). The germline CDR1 and CDR2 sequences are SGHDN and FVKESK. The CDR3 contains 14 residues. Trimming pared 4 bases from V and 3 bases from J, leaving 13 bases between. The CDR3 DNA follows: TGTGCCAGCAGCCTACAGGGAACGGTCTACGAGCAGTACTTC. Its translation: CASSLQGTVYEQYF.

This chain uses TRBV28 with TRBJ1-3; maybe TRBD1 (5 bases). Germline CDR1 is MDHEN and CDR2 is SYDVKM. There are 15 residues in the CDR3. Trimming cost V 5 bases and J 2 bases, with 13 bases left between them. CDR3 loop: CASSPLGGTGNTIYF. The CDR3 DNA sequence: TGTGCCAGCAGTCCCCTTGGGGGAACTGGAAACACCATATATTTT.

The rearrangement joins TRBV7-9 to TRBJ2-1; the match to TRBD2 covers 12 bases. This CDR3 contains 16 residues. Germline V gene data show CDR1 as SEHNR and CDR2 as FQNEAQ (reference sequence). V dropped 6 bases and J dropped 4; count of bases not matched to a gene: 7. CDR3 DNA sequence: TGTGCCAGCAGTTGGGGGACTAGCGGGTGGTACAATGAGCAGTTCTTC. Encoded protein: CASSWGTSGWYNEQFF.

The CDR3 nucleotides are TGTGCCAGCATGGGTAGGGTTGGGAGTCAGCCCCAGCATTTT. Encoded protein: CASMGRVGSQPQHF. This chain links TRBV2 with TRBJ1-5; no definite D call. V lost 7 bases to trimming and J lost 6 bases, with 16 bases between them. This CDR3 has 14 amino acids. CDR1 SNHLY and CDR2 FYNNEI come from the germline V gene.

V usage is TRBV4-3 and J usage is TRBJ1-2; D gene ambiguous. CDR1 is LGHNA, CDR2 YSLEER, per germline. Trimming removed 3 bases from V and 5 bases from J, with 22 bases in between. The CDR3 runs 17 residues. This CDR3 reads CASSQASFSGAWYGYTF. The CDR3 DNA reads as TGCGCCAGCAGCCAGGCATCATTCTCGGGCGCGTGGTATGGCTACACCTTC.

For this clonotype: Germline and junction disagree at one end, which may indicate a read error. This chain joins TRBV28 and TRBJ1-2; D perhaps matches TRBD1 (5 bases). Germline-derived CDR1 and CDR2 are MDHEN and SYDVKM. This CDR3 contains 17 residues. CDR3 DNA: TGTGCCAGCGGTTTAGGCCACACAGGTCGTTCAAACTATGGCTACACCTTC. Translating gives CASGLGHTGRSNYGYTF.

V usage is TRBV20-1 and J usage is TRBJ2-5; TRBD2 matches 11 bases. The V segment lost 1 base and the J segment 5 bases; nucleotides outside the gene matches: 18. The CDR3 sequence is 19 residues long. The germline gives CDR1 DFQATT, CDR2 SNEGSKA (reference sequence). In DNA form, the CDR3 reads TGCAGTGCTAGAGTTCCCGGGACTAGCGGCAGCCTCCGTCCGGAGACCCAGTACTTC. It yields the protein CSARVPGTSGSLRPETQYF.

This chain links TRBV21-1 with TRBJ1-1; whether TRBD1, the table's D call, matches the DNA was not checked. TRBV21-1 is a pseudogene segment. The CDR3 is made up of 15 amino acids. CDR3 sequence (DNA): TGTGCCAGCATCCCCGGGCCGGAAGGGGAGACTGAAGCTTTCTTT. Residues: CASIPGPEGETEAFF.

V is TRBV20-1 and J is TRBJ2-2; 7 nucleotides align to TRBD2. The CDR3 extends over 15 amino acids. The ends lost 5 bases at V and 6 bases at J; junction bases unmatched: 12. Germline lookup yields CDR1 DFQATT and CDR2 SNEGSKA (reference sequence). The CDR3 spells CSAVRGTPQSGELFF. CDR3 sequence (DNA): TGCAGTGCTGTGCGGGGGACCCCTCAGTCCGGGGAGCTGTTTTTT.

The CDR3 bases are TGCAGTGCTAGAGAAAACCGGGACAGGGGAAACATTCAGTACTTC. Translating gives CSARENRDRGNIQYF. The chain recombines TRBV20-1 with TRBJ2-4; TRBD1 agrees at 10 bases. V shed 0 bases and J 6 bases; nucleotides not matched to a gene: 5. Germline-derived CDR1 and CDR2 are DFQATT and SNEGSKA (reference sequence). The CDR3 contains 15 residues.

The chain employs TRBV20-1 and TRBJ2-7, with 9 nucleotides matching TRBD1. Germline V CDR1 and CDR2: DFQATT, SNEGSKA (reference sequence). Germline trimming cut 0 bases from V and 12 bases from J; bases unmatched to any gene: 0. The CDR3 consists of 10 residues. CDR3 nucleotides: TGCAGTGCTAGAGAGGACAGGGGGTACTTC. Translating it yields CSAREDRGYF.

The CDR3 is CASSPSGDREKLFF. CDR3 DNA: TGTGCCAGCAGCCCCTCCGGGGACCGGGAAAAACTGTTTTTT. The V and J genes are TRBV9 and TRBJ1-4; tentatively, D is TRBD1 (5 bases). Germline CDR1 reads SGDLS; CDR2 reads YYNGEE. Trimming pared 4 bases from V and 8 bases from J, leaving 15 bases between. The CDR3 contains 14 residues.

This chain links TRBV28 with TRBJ2-7; tentative D call: TRBD2 (6 bases). The V end lost 7 bases, the J end lost 2 bases, and 15 bases lay between the germline ends. The CDR3 contains 14 residues. The germline V gene encodes CDR1 MDHEN and CDR2 SYDVKM. The CDR3 region has the DNA TGTGCCAGCACCCGGGGGACCGAGACCTACGAGCAGTACTTC. Its translation is CASTRGTETYEQYF.

This chain links TRBV28 with TRBJ1-1, with a tentative D call TRBD1 (6 bases). V dropped 4 bases and J dropped 3 bases, with 18 bases sitting between them. This CDR3 has 16 residues. In germline, CDR1 is MDHEN, CDR2 SYDVKM. The CDR3 DNA follows: TGTGCCAGCAGTTGGATTCCGGGGGCCGGGGACACTGAAGCTTTCTTT. This translates into CASSWIPGAGDTEAFF.

The chain links TRBV29-1 to TRBJ2-7; maybe TRBD1 (6 bases). Trimming took off 6 bases at V and 7 bases at J, with 22 bases between the two ends. Germline V gene sequence: CDR1 SQVTM, CDR2 ANQGSEA. The CDR3 runs 14 residues. CDR3 protein: CSVNTGTPLGEQYF. DNA of the CDR3: TGCAGCGTCAACACCGGGACACCCCTCGGGGAGCAGTACTTC.

The chain uses TRBV27 and TRBJ2-1, with D hard to call. Trimming took off 3 bases at V and 0 bases at J, with 12 bases between the two ends. CDR1 is MNHEY, CDR2 SMNVEV, per germline (reference sequence). This CDR3 is built from 16 residues. CDR3 sequence reads: CASSLAGFGSYNEQFF. CDR3 bases: TGTGCCAGCAGTTTGGCCGGGTTTGGCTCCTACAATGAGCAGTTCTTC.